What follows is one T cell receptor (beta chain) and its context. There is no known antigen for this receptor. Base qualities are not provided; no much larger clone lies one nucleotide away. This record comes from a study of memory B cells and T cells in multiple sclerosis (dated by TCRdb to about 2018). Turning to the overall study: The study compared the TCR beta repertoires of autoproliferating peripheral T cells with those of brain lesion-infiltrating T cells in multiple sclerosis patients. A couple of multiple sclerosis patients were included in the TCR sequencing because brain lesions obtained at autopsy or brain-infiltrating cells obtained from biopsy were available for them.

Using the immunoSEQ Platform, TCRbeta CDR3 regions were amplified from extracted genomic DNA. Multiplex PCR, high-throughput sequencing and a vendor bioinformatics pipeline were brought together in the immunoSEQ assay. As for the authors' bioinformatics: After discarding non-productive sequences and any CDR3s under 4 amino acids in length, clonotype frequencies were recalculated for each sample. In immunoSEQ Analyzer 2.0, a clonotype counted as shared when the CDR3 amino acid, V gene and J gene sequences were identical. Repertoire overlap was normalized by dividing shared clonotype counts by the product of both clone-set sizes, with the result scaled by 1000 into arbitrary units. Entries here come from immuneACCESS through TCRdb and include only in-frame sequences with V and J called. Some clones fail to appear in such tables; in the studies checked, an unresolved V gene covers under half of the shortfall, and the cause of the remainder is unknown. V, J and clone size were drawn from that table, and D and trimming were deduced from the DNA. This sample is represented by under 50,000 clones; about four fifths of them were singletons. The top ten constitute about 1.1% of the sample.

Summary of the overall study and its limitations: Because clone-set sizes varied across compartments, the counts of shared clonotypes were affected, making normalization necessary.

CDR1 is given as SGHTA and CDR2 as FQGNSA, both from the germline V gene. The CDR3 measures 15 amino acids from cysteine to phenylalanine. Of the read, only the CDR3 DNA is kept; its 45 bases are in frame from base 1. V is cut by 5 bases and J by 5 bases, and the space between the germline ends is 18 bases. After stimulus-free culture of CFSE-labeled PBMCs, the autoproliferating (CFSEdim) and non-proliferating (CFSEhi) T cell fractions were sequenced separately. A total of 5x10^7 CFSE-labeled PBMCs were cultured for less than 8 days without stimulus, and replicate wells were then pooled. PBMCs were labeled with 0.45 to 0.5 uM CFSE and cultured in serum-free AIM-V medium without exogenous stimuli. Before use, PBMCs were isolated by Ficoll density gradient centrifugation and cryopreserved. Live 7-AAD-negative cells were sorted on a FACSAria III, washed with PBS, and frozen at -80 degrees C as dry pellets.

The rearranged chain carries TRBV7-2 and TRBJ1-1; the D gene is not confidently resolved. The sample was PBMCs from blood kept in culture. The origin of this receptor is a human donor with multiple sclerosis. The DNA sequence is as follows: TGTGCCAGCAGCCCCACGGCCGAAGGATGGACTGAAGCTTTCTTT. Its product reads: CASSPTAEGWTEAFF.